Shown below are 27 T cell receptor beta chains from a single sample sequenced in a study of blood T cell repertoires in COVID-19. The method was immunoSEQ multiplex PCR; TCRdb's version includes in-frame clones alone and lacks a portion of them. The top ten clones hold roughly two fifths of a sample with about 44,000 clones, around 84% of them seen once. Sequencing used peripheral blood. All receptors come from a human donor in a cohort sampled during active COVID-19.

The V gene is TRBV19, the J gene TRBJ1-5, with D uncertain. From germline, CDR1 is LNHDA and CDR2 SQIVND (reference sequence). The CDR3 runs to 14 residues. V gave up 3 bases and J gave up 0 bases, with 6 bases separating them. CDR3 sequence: CASSISYSNQPQHF. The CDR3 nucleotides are TGTGCCAGTAGTATTTCCTATAGCAATCAGCCCCAGCATTTT.

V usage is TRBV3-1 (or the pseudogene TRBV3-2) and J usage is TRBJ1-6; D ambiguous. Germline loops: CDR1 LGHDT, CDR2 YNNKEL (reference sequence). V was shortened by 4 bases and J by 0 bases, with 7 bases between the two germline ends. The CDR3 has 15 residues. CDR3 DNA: TGTGCCAGCAGCCCCGAGAGCTCCTATAATTCACCCCTCCACTTT. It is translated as CASSPESSYNSPLHF.

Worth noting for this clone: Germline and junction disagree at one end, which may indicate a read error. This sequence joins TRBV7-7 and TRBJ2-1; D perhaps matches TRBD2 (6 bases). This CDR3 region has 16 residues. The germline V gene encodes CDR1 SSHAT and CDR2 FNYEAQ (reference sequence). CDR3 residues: CASSLVGGADFGEQFF. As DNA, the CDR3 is TGTGCTAGCAGCTTAGTTGGCGGGGCCGATTTTGGTGAGCAGTTCTTC.

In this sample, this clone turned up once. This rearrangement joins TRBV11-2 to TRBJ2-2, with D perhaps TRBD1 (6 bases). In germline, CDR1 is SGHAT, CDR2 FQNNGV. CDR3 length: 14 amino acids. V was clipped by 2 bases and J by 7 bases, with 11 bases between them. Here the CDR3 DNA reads TGTGCCAGCAGCTTACGGGCAGGGGTCGGGGAGCTGTTTTTT. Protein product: CASSLRAGVGELFF.

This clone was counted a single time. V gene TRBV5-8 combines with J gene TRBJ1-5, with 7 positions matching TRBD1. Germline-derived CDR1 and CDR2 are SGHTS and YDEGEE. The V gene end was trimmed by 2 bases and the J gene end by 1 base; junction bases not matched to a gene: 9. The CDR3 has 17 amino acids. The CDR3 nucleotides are TGTGCCAGCAGCTTTGCCGGGACAGCATGGAGCAATCAGCCCCAGCATTTT. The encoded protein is CASSFAGTAWSNQPQHF.

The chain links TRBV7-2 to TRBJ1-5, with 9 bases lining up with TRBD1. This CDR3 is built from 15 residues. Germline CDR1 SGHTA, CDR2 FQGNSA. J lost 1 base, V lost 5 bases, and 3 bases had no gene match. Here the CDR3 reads CASSLDRGSNQPQHF. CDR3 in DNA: TGTGCCAGCAGCCTGGACAGGGGCAGCAATCAGCCCCAGCATTTT.

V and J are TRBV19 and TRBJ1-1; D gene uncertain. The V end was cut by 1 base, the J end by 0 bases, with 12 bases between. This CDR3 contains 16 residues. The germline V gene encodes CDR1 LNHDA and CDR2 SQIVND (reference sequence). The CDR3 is CASSIGYGYMNTEAFF. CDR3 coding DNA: TGTGCCAGTAGTATAGGTTACGGTTATATGAACACTGAAGCTTTCTTT.

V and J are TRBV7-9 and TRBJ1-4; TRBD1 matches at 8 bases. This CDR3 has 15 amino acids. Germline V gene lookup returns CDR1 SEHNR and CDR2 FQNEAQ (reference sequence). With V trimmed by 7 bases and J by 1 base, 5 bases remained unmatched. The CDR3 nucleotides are TGTGCCAGCACCTTGGGGACAGGAACTAATGAAAAACTGTTTTTT. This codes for CASTLGTGTNEKLFF.

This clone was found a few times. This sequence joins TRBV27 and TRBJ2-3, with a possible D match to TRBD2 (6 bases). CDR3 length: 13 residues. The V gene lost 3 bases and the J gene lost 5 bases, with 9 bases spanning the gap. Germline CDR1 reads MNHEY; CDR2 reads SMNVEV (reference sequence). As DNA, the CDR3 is TGTGCCAGCAGTTTCACTAGCCAAGATACGCAGTATTTT. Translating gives CASSFTSQDTQYF.

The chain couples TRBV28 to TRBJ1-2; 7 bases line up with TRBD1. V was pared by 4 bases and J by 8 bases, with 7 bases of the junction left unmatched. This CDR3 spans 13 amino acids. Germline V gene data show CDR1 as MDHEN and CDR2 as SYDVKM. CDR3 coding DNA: TGTGCCAGCAGTTGGGGACAGAGCCTCGGCTACACCTTC. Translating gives CASSWGQSLGYTF.

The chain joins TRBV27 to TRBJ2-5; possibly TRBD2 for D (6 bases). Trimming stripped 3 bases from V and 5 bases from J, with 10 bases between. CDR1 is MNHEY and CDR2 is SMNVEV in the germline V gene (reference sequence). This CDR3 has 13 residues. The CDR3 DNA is TGTGCCAGCAGTTTCCCTAGCGAGGAGACCCAGTACTTC. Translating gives CASSFPSEETQYF.

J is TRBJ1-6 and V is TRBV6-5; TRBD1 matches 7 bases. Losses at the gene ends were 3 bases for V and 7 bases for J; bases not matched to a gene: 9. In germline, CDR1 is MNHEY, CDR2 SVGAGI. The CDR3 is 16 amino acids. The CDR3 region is CASSYSAQGQNSPLHF. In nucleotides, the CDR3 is TGTGCCAGCAGTTATTCCGCACAGGGACAGAATTCACCCCTCCACTTT.

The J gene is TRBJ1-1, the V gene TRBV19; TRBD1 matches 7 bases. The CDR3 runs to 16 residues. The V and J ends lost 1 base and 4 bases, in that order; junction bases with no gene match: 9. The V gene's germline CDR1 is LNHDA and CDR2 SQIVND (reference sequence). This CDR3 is CASSIGREGAGTEAFF. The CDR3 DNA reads TGTGCCAGTAGTATAGGCCGCGAGGGGGCTGGCACTGAAGCTTTCTTT.

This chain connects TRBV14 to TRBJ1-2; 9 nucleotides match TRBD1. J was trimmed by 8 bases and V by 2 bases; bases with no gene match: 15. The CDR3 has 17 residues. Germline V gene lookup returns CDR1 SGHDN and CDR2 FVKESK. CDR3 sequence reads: CASSQLPSGTGMGGYTF. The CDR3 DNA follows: TGTGCCAGCAGCCAACTCCCCTCGGGGACAGGGATGGGCGGCTACACCTTC.

The CDR3 protein is CASSLAGQGINQPQHF. CDR3 nucleotide sequence: TGTGCCAGCAGCTTAGCGGGACAGGGAATAAATCAGCCCCAGCATTTT. The J gene is TRBJ1-5, the V gene TRBV7-8, with 9 positions matching TRBD1. This CDR3 has 16 residues. From germline, CDR1 is SGHVS and CDR2 FQNEAQ. After removal of 0 bases from V and 4 bases from J, the junction contained 4 bases not matched to a gene.

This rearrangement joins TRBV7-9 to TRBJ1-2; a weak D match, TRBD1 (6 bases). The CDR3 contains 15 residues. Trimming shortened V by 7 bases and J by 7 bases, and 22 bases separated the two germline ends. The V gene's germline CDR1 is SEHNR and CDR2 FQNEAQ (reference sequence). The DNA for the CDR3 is TGTGCCAGCACCCCCCCGACAGGCGTCCGATTTGGCTACACCTTC. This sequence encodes CASTPPTGVRFGYTF.

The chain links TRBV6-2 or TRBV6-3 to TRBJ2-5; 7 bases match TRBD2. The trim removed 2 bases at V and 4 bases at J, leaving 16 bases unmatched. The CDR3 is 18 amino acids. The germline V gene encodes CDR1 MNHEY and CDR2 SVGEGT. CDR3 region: CASSYALGGAGLGETQYF. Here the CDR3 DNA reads TGTGCCAGCAGTTACGCACTTGGGGGAGCGGGATTAGGAGAGACCCAGTACTTC.

CDR3 sequence reads: CASSLRQGNEQYF. Written as DNA, the CDR3 is TGTGCCAGCAGCTTGCGTCAGGGTAACGAGCAGTACTTC. The chain combines TRBV7-9 with TRBJ2-7; D possibly corresponds to TRBD1 (5 bases). The CDR3 totals 13 residues. Germline V CDR1 and CDR2: SEHNR, FQNEAQ (reference sequence). The V and J ends lost 3 bases and 5 bases respectively, with 11 bases between them.

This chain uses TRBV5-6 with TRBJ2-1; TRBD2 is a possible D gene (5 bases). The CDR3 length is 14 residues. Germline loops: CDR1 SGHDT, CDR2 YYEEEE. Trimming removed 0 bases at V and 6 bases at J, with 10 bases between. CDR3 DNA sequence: TGTGCCAGCAGCTTGGGAGGGCCTTTCAATGAGCAGTTCTTC. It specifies CASSLGGPFNEQFF.

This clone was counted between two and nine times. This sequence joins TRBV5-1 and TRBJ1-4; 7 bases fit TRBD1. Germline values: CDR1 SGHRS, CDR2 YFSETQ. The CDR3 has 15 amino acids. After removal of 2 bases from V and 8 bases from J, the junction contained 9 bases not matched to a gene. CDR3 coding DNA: TGCGCCAGCAGCTTAAGCAGGGGGGAGTACGAAAAACTGTTTTTT. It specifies CASSLSRGEYEKLFF.

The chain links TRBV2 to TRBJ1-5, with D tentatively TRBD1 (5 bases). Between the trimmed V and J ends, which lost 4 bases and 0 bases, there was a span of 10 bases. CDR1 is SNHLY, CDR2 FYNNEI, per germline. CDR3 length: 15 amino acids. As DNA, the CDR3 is TGTGCCAGCAGTGTATCCAGGGATAGCAATCAGCCCCAGCATTTT. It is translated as CASSVSRDSNQPQHF.

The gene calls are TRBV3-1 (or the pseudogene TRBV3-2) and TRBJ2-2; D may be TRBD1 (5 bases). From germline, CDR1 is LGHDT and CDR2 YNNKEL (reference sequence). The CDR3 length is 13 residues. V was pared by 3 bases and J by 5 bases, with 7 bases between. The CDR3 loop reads CASSHRDTGELFF. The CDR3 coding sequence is TGTGCCAGCAGCCACAGGGATACCGGGGAGCTGTTTTTT.

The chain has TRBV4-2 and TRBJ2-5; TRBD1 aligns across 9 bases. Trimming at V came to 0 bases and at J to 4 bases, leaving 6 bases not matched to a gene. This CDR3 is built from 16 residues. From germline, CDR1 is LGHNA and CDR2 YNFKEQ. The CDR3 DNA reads TGTGCCAGCAGCCAAGAGGGGACAGGGCAGGGAGAGACCCAGTACTTC. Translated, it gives CASSQEGTGQGETQYF.

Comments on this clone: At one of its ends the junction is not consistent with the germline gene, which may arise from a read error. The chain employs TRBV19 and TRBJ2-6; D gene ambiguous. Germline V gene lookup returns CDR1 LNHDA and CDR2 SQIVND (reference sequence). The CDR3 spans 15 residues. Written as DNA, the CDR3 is TGTGCCAGCCGTTTCCTGGGCTCTCGGGCCAACGTCCTGACTTTC. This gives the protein CASRFLGSRANVLTF.

CDR3 region: CATSDWQGARGTDTQYF. CDR3 sequence (DNA): TGTGCCACCAGTGATTGGCAGGGCGCCAGGGGCACAGATACGCAGTATTTT. The chain joins TRBV24-1 to TRBJ2-3; D may be TRBD1 (5 bases). The CDR3 contains 17 residues. CDR1 and CDR2 (germline): KGHDR, SFDVKD. V lost 2 bases and J 1 base, leaving 15 bases between the germline ends.

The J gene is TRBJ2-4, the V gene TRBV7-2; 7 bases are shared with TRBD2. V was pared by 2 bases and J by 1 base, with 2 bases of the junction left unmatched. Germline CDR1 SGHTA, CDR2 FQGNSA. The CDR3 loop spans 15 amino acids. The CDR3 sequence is CASSLNGGAKNIQYF. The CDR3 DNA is TGTGCCAGCAGCTTAAACGGGGGGGCCAAAAACATTCAGTACTTC.

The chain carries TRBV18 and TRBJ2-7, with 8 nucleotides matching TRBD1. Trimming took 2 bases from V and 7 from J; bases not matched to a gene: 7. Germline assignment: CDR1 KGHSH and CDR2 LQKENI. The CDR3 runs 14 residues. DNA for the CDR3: TGTGCCAGCTCACCAACTCGCCAGGGGGCTGAGCAGTACTTC. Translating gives CASSPTRQGAEQYF.